This entry concerns a single T cell receptor beta chain. TCRdb keeps only in-frame clones here, not all; method: immunoSEQ multiplex PCR. The sample records approximately 99,000 clones, 93% being singletons. Germline V gene lookup returns CDR1 SGHRS and CDR2 YFSETQ. This CDR3 has 16 residues. Trimming removed 5 bases from V and 1 base from J; junction bases left unmatched: 4. The entry originates in a study of T cell changes during pregnancy in multiple sclerosis. The sequence was obtained from a female donor with multiple sclerosis, enrolled in a pregnancy study. The sequencing used peripheral blood, collected after pregnancy. The chain links TRBV5-1 to TRBJ2-1; 12 bases align to TRBD2. CDR3 protein: CASSSGTSGSYNEQFF. CDR3 nucleotides: TGCGCCAGCAGTTCCGGGACTAGCGGGTCCTACAATGAGCAGTTCTTC.